Listed here are 5 T cell receptor beta chains from one sample, sequenced in a study of regulatory T cells in long-lasting Graves disease. Time point here: persistent/refractory GD, antithyroid drugs over 5 years with positive TRAb. Extracted RNA from PBMCs served as the source of the TCR library. Library construction for TCR beta used iRepertoire HTBI primers and Arm-PCR of CDR3 regions. TCRdb itself ran the multiplex PCR reads through MiXCR, one entry per CDR3 protein. The sample carries over 300,000 distinct CDR3 sequences, around a fifth recorded once. Specimen: peripheral blood mononuclear cells (PBMCs), collected when the disease was refractory, from a patient treated with antithyroid drugs. Source of these receptors: a female donor with Graves disease.

In this sample, this clonotype turned up many times. This chain connects TRBV3-1 to TRBJ2-7, with 8 positions matching TRBD2. The V gene end was trimmed by 4 bases and the J gene end by 7 bases; junction bases not matched to a gene: 6. This CDR3 contains 13 residues. Per germline, CDR1 LGHDT and CDR2 YNNKEL (reference sequence). The CDR3 loop reads CASSPAGVWEQYF. CDR3 coding DNA: TGTGCCAGCAGCCCAGCGGGAGTCTGGGAGCAGTACTTC.

This clonotype was seen ten or more times. V gene TRBV30 combines with J gene TRBJ2-2, with D unresolved. V was cut by 2 bases and J by 3 bases, with 4 bases left in between. The CDR3 sequence is 12 residues long. Germline CDR1 and CDR2: GTSNPN and SVGIG (reference sequence). CDR3 coding DNA: TGTGCCTGGAGTCGGGACACCGGGGAGCTGTTTTTT. Amino acid sequence: CAWSRDTGELFF.

The chain carries TRBV4-1 and TRBJ1-4; no clear D. Trimming removed 3 bases from V and 8 bases from J, with 13 bases in between. This CDR3 is 14 amino acids long. The germline V gene has CDR1 MGHRA and CDR2 YSYEKL. CDR3 residues: CASSHLPVGEKLFF. Here the CDR3 DNA reads TGCGCCAGCAGCCATTTGCCCGTGGGGGAAAAACTGTTTTTT.

The CDR3 region is CAGSATGGYGYTF. In nucleotides, the CDR3 is TGTGCCGGAAGTGCTACAGGGGGCTATGGCTACACCTTC. The chain recombines TRBV30 with TRBJ1-2, with 8 bases identical to TRBD1. With 8 bases clipped from V and 4 bases from J, the junction kept 9 bases outside the gene matches. This CDR3 contains 13 residues. Germline V gives CDR1 GTSNPN, CDR2 SVGIG (reference sequence).

V gene TRBV6-4 combines with J gene TRBJ1-2, with TRBD1 as a possible D gene (5 bases). Germline V lookup: CDR1 MRHNA, CDR2 SNTAGT. V was clipped by 8 bases and J by 4 bases, with 11 bases between them. This CDR3 has 12 amino acids. CDR3 DNA: TGTGCCAGCGGAGGGGAGGTCTATGGCTACACCTTC. Protein product: CASGGEVYGYTF.